This paragraph covers one T cell receptor beta chain sequence. The antigen is not known. The germline gives CDR1 DFQATT, CDR2 SNEGSKA (reference sequence). The CDR3 totals 18 residues. After removal of 1 base from V and 5 bases from J, the junction contained 17 bases not matched to a gene. It was genomic DNA that served as the template for profiling TCR beta VDJ and CDR3. TCRdb called the reads again in MiXCR, with one record for every CDR3 protein. Among under 350,000 distinct CDR3 sequences listed, around 60% were seen once. The data originate from a study of CD8+CD57+ T cells in acquired aplastic anemia. Background on the study: An average of roughly 2.9 ug of DNA was obtained from sorted CD4+ and CD8+ cells. Study-level points and caveats: Shared by patients and controls, 25 to 30 CD8+ CDR3s were abundant in patients.

This sequence was found in a human donor with severe aplastic anemia or a healthy control (not recorded which). Material: sorted CD4+, CD8+, or CD8+CD57+ T cells (not recorded which) from PBMCs. The chain uses TRBV20-1 and TRBJ2-5; 9 positions agree with TRBD2. The CDR3 sequence is CSARVPYQAGGPGETQYF. For the CDR3, the DNA is TGCAGTGCTAGAGTCCCGTATCAAGCGGGGGGCCCGGGGGAGACCCAGTACTTC.